The next 11 T cell receptor beta chains were all read from a single sample in a study of T cell repertoires in cytomegalovirus infection (dated by TCRdb to between 2019 and 2020). The sequencing machine was an Illumina HiSeq 1500. Through fastp at Q25 and MiXCR, TCRdb rebuilt clones from the public reads, retaining in-frame beta chains. Entries are consolidated by CDR3 protein sequence, retaining the most common genes and DNA. This sample lists hundreds of thousands of distinct CDR3 sequences; approximately 25% were detected once. Roughly 8% of the sample comes from the top ten. Sequenced sample: CD8+ T cells from PBMCs. These receptor sequences come from a human donor in good health (CMV status not recorded). Some clones in this sample may be carry-over from other donors' samples.

Comment on this clonotype: The conserved final phenylalanine or tryptophan is absent from the CDR3, which likely points to a read error. The chain employs TRBV2 and TRBJ2-3; TRBD2 agrees at 7 bases. This CDR3 is 15 amino acids long. Germline V CDR1 and CDR2: SNHLY, FYNNEI. Trimming at V came to 4 bases and at J to 0 bases, leaving 4 bases not matched to a gene. The CDR3 nucleotides are TGTGCCAGCAGTGGTTGGCGGGGGAGCACAGATACGCAGTATTCT. As protein: CASSGWRGSTDTQYS.

This clonotype was seen more than once but under ten times. This chain joins TRBV5-4 and TRBJ2-7, with 12 nucleotides matching TRBD2. Germline loops: CDR1 SGHNT, CDR2 YYREEE (reference sequence). There are 17 residues in the CDR3. V was pared by 0 bases and J by 2 bases, with 6 bases of the junction left unmatched. CDR3: CASSLGLAGDRAYEQYF. CDR3 nucleotides: TGTGCCAGCAGCTTGGGACTAGCGGGGGATCGTGCCTACGAGCAGTACTTC.

The chain links TRBV5-5 to TRBJ2-1, with a weak D call TRBD2 (5 bases). The ends were cut back, 5 bases at V and 9 bases at J, with 15 bases in the middle. The CDR3 runs 13 residues. Germline V CDR1 and CDR2: SGHKS, YYEKEE (reference sequence). CDR3 DNA: TGTGCCAGCAGGGCACTAGGAACTGGTGAGCAGTTCTTC. It yields the protein CASRALGTGEQFF.

The rearrangement links TRBV5-1 to TRBJ2-2, with 10 nucleotides matching TRBD2. Germline V gene sequence: CDR1 SGHRS, CDR2 YFSETQ. The V and J ends lost 0 bases and 3 bases, in that order; junction bases with no gene match: 5. The length of the CDR3 is 17 residues. CDR3 residues: CASSLVLAGADTGELFF. The DNA of the CDR3 is TGCGCCAGCAGCTTGGTTCTAGCGGGGGCCGACACCGGGGAGCTGTTTTTT.

This clonotype was found many times. J is TRBJ1-1 and V is TRBV7-2; 7 nucleotides match TRBD1. Germline V gene lookup returns CDR1 SGHTA and CDR2 FQGNSA. The CDR3 has 14 residues. V trimming: 6 bases; J trimming: 0 bases; junction bases outside the gene matches: 4. CDR3: CASRGQNLNTEAFF. Written as DNA, the CDR3 is TGTGCCAGCAGGGGACAGAACCTGAACACTGAAGCTTTCTTT.

This clonotype was found a few times. This chain joins TRBV4-2 and TRBJ2-2, with 9 bases that match TRBD2. CDR1 LGHNA and CDR2 YNFKEQ come from the germline V gene. The junction had 11 bases not matched to a gene; V was cut back by 3 bases and J by 3 bases. The CDR3 contains 18 residues. The CDR3 here is CASSHPGLAGRDTGELFF. For the CDR3, the DNA is TGTGCCAGCAGCCACCCTGGTCTAGCGGGGCGGGACACCGGGGAGCTGTTTTTT.

The gene calls are TRBV6-2 or TRBV6-3 and TRBJ2-2, with 9 bases aligning to TRBD2. This CDR3 comprises 16 residues. CDR1 is MNHEY and CDR2 is SVGEGT in the germline V gene. The V and J ends lost 5 bases and 2 bases, in that order; junction bases with no gene match: 6. The CDR3 nucleotides are TGTGCCAGCAGTCAGATAGCGGGGGCAAACACCGGGGAGCTGTTTTTT. Translating gives CASSQIAGANTGELFF.

The V call is TRBV20-1, the J call TRBJ1-1; TRBD1 agrees at 10 bases. The CDR3 consists of 14 residues. After removal of 0 bases from V and 5 bases from J, the junction contained 3 bases not matched to a gene. Germline CDR1 is DFQATT and CDR2 is SNEGSKA (reference sequence). The CDR3 nucleotides read TGCAGTGCTAGAGATTGGGACAGGGGTACTGAAGCTTTCTTT. Its translation is CSARDWDRGTEAFF.

The rearrangement uses TRBV9 and TRBJ2-2; D perhaps matches TRBD2 (5 bases). V lost 4 bases and J lost 2, with 12 bases in between. The CDR3 totals 15 residues. In germline, CDR1 is SGDLS, CDR2 YYNGEE. For the CDR3, the DNA is TGTGCCAGCAGCCCAGGCGGGTCTAACACCGGGGAGCTGTTTTTT. This encodes CASSPGGSNTGELFF. Using reference TRBV9 and TRBJ2-2 for the parts outside the CDR3, the full variable domain is DSGVTQTPKHLITATGQRVTLRCSPRSGDLSVYWYQQSLDQGLQFLIQYYNGEERAKGNILERFSAQQFPDLHSELNLSSLELGDSALYFCASSPGGSNTGELFFGEGSRLTVL.

This clonotype was picked up a small number of times. The gene calls are TRBV27 and TRBJ1-5, with 8 bases fitting TRBD1. Germline V gene sequence: CDR1 MNHEY, CDR2 SMNVEV (reference sequence). This CDR3 comprises 15 residues. V shed 5 bases and J 5 bases; nucleotides not matched to a gene: 8. In nucleotides, the CDR3 is TGTGCCAGCAGTCCAGGGACAGGTCTGTATCAGCCCCAGCATTTT. Its protein product is CASSPGTGLYQPQHF.

As for this clonotype: The junction shows a germline mismatch at one end, possibly a read error. The chain joins TRBV7-2 to TRBJ2-1, with D tentatively TRBD1 or TRBD2 (5 bases each). CDR3 length: 14 amino acids. CDR1 and CDR2 from the germline V gene are SGHTA and FQGNSA. CDR3 sequence: CASNLLEGRDEQLF. In DNA, the CDR3 is TGTGCCAGCAACTTACTTGAGGGGCGCGATGAGCAGCTCTTC.